The 27 T cell receptor beta chains below were found in one sample sequenced in a study of neurological immune-mediated disorders. This sample's time point: longitudinal time-point 1 (baseline). TCRdb recomputed calls from the 5' RACE reads with MiXCR, one row per CDR3 protein. Of around 49,000 distinct CDR3 sequences detected, approximately 9.1% appear once; the ten largest clones hold more than 1.5%. Sample: PBMCs. All receptors come from a woman in her thirties or forties in good health.

This clonotype occurred a few times. The chain recombines TRBV6-1 with TRBJ1-1; D perhaps matches TRBD1 (6 bases). Per the germline V gene, CDR1 is MNHNS and CDR2 is SASEGT. V dropped 3 bases and J dropped 7 bases, with 36 bases sitting between them. This CDR3 comprises 21 residues. The CDR3 loop is CASSEGWGRAPLKEFLREAFF. CDR3 DNA sequence: TGTGCCAGCAGTGAGGGGTGGGGGCGAGCCCCCTTGAAAGAGTTCCTTCGTGAAGCTTTCTTT.

This clonotype occurred many times. This chain links TRBV20-1 with TRBJ1-5; tentative D call: TRBD1 (6 bases). Germline-derived CDR1 and CDR2 are DFQATT and SNEGSKA (reference sequence). Trimming left V 5 bases short and J 4 bases short, with 15 bases between. The CDR3 is made up of 14 amino acids. CDR3 sequence (DNA): TGCAGTGCTGACGTCCCGGGGGCAAATCAGCCCCAGCATTTT. Protein: CSADVPGANQPQHF.

This clonotype was seen ten or more times. The rearrangement links TRBV7-8 to TRBJ2-1; D call uncertain. The V end lost 1 base, the J end lost 3 bases, and 4 bases lay between the germline ends. CDR3 length: 13 amino acids. Germline V gene lookup returns CDR1 SGHVS and CDR2 FQNEAQ. CDR3 region: CASSLGNYNEQFF. In nucleotides, the CDR3 is TGTGCCAGCAGCTTAGGAAACTACAATGAGCAGTTCTTC.

This clonotype was seen many times. The chain has TRBV20-1 and TRBJ1-2, with 8 bases identical to TRBD1. Unmatched junction bases numbered 7, after V lost 6 bases and J lost 4 bases. The CDR3 runs 13 residues. Germline CDR1 reads DFQATT; CDR2 reads SNEGSKA (reference sequence). The CDR3 region has the DNA TGCAGTGCCCCCGAACAGGGGGGCTATGGCTACACCTTC. It specifies CSAPEQGGYGYTF.

This clonotype was recorded many times. The rearrangement links TRBV5-1 to TRBJ2-6; maybe TRBD2 (5 bases). Germline lookup yields CDR1 SGHRS and CDR2 YFSETQ. The CDR3 is 16 residues long. V lost 4 bases and J 1 base, leaving 12 bases between the germline ends. DNA of the CDR3: TGCGCCAGCAGCCCAGAGGGAAGGTCTGGGGCCAACGTCCTGACTTTC. Protein product: CASSPEGRSGANVLTF.

This clonotype was recorded at least ten times. The rearrangement uses TRBV18 and TRBJ2-7, with D perhaps TRBD1 (5 bases). Germline V CDR1 and CDR2: KGHSH, LQKENI. This CDR3 contains 13 residues. Trimming shortened V by 1 base and J by 2 bases, and 6 bases separated the two germline ends. In nucleotides, the CDR3 is TGTGCCAGCTCACCACAGGGGCCCTACGAGCAGTACTTC. Its protein product is CASSPQGPYEQYF. The full variable domain, with the rest looked up from reference TRBV18 and TRBJ2-7, is NAGVMQNPRHLVRRRGQEARLRCSPMKGHSHVYWYRQLPEEGLKFMVYLQKENIIDESGMPKERFSAEFPKEGPSILRIQQVVRGDSAAYFCASSPQGPYEQYFGPGTRLTVT.

This clonotype was observed many times. J is TRBJ2-5 and V is TRBV29-1, with 8 bases that match TRBD1. The length of the CDR3 is 13 residues. J was trimmed by 0 bases and V by 4 bases; bases with no gene match: 1. Germline V gene lookup returns CDR1 SQVTM and CDR2 ANQGSEA. CDR3 loop: CSVGTGYQETQYF. The CDR3 DNA sequence: TGCAGCGTTGGGACAGGGTACCAAGAGACCCAGTACTTC.

This clonotype has ten or more counts. The chain has TRBV20-1 and TRBJ2-7; tentatively, D is TRBD2 (7 bases). The CDR3 spans 14 residues. Germline CDR1 DFQATT, CDR2 SNEGSKA (reference sequence). Trimming stripped 6 bases from V and 2 bases from J, with 17 bases between. The CDR3 DNA reads as TGCAGTGCGAGGGGGAGCGGACTAGCCTACGAGCAGTACTTC. Protein: CSARGSGLAYEQYF.

This clonotype is classed as medium-sized. The genes are TRBV24-1 and TRBJ1-1, with D hard to call. The germline V and J ends were trimmed by 4 bases and 0 bases, with 8 bases remaining between them. The germline gives CDR1 KGHDR, CDR2 SFDVKD. This CDR3 region has 14 residues. The CDR3 spells CATSDPGVNTEAFF. DNA of the CDR3: TGTGCCACCAGTGACCCCGGGGTGAACACTGAAGCTTTCTTT.

In this sample, this clonotype turned up many times. The chain is built from TRBV18 and TRBJ1-1; no firm D call. The CDR3 is made up of 15 amino acids. V was shortened by 3 bases and J by 3 bases, with 14 bases between the two germline ends. Germline assignment: CDR1 KGHSH and CDR2 LQKENI. This CDR3 reads CASSPPWGIDTEAFF. CDR3 sequence (DNA): TGTGCCAGCTCACCGCCCTGGGGTATAGACACTGAAGCTTTCTTT. The complete variable domain, with remaining parts taken from reference TRBV18 and TRBJ1-1, reads NAGVMQNPRHLVRRRGQEARLRCSPMKGHSHVYWYRQLPEEGLKFMVYLQKENIIDESGMPKERFSAEFPKEGPSILRIQQVVRGDSAAYFCASSPPWGIDTEAFFGQGTRLTVV.

The genes are TRBV6-1 and TRBJ1-1; D is uncertain. CDR3 length equals 13 residues. With 7 bases removed from V and 5 bases from J, the gap between germline ends came to 14 bases. CDR1 MNHNS and CDR2 SASEGT come from the germline V gene. The CDR3 loop reads CASTQTAWTEAFF. The CDR3 bases are TGTGCCAGCACCCAGACGGCATGGACTGAAGCTTTCTTT.

This clonotype was observed at least ten times. V usage is TRBV5-1 and J usage is TRBJ2-3, with TRBD1 identical over 7 bases. Germline assignment: CDR1 SGHRS and CDR2 YFSETQ. V lost 4 bases to trimming and J lost 6 bases; unmatched junction nucleotides: 5. CDR3 length: 13 amino acids. The CDR3 spells CASSLNRGDTQYF. CDR3 nucleotide sequence: TGCGCCAGCAGCCTGAACAGGGGCGATACGCAGTATTTT. The full variable domain, its missing parts supplied by reference TRBV5-1 and TRBJ2-3, is KAGVTQTPRYLIKTRGQQVTLSCSPISGHRSVSWYQQTPGQGLQFLFEYFSETQRNKGNFPGRFSGRQFSNSRSEMNVSTLELGDSALYLCASSLNRGDTQYFGPGTRLTVL.

This clonotype has a count of ten or more. The chain combines TRBV29-1 with TRBJ2-2; 7 nucleotides align to TRBD2. CDR1 and CDR2 from the germline V gene are SQVTM and ANQGSEA. This CDR3 region has 15 residues. V lost 6 bases and J lost 7; bases outside the gene matches: 14. CDR3 DNA sequence: TGCAGCGTGCGAGCGGGATACTCTTACGGCGGGGAGCTGTTTTTT. This sequence encodes CSVRAGYSYGGELFF.

There are many counts of this clonotype. This sequence joins TRBV5-1 and TRBJ2-3, with D maybe TRBD2 (5 bases). The ends were cut back, 4 bases at V and 4 bases at J, with 16 bases in the middle. There are 15 residues in the CDR3. Per germline, CDR1 SGHRS and CDR2 YFSETQ. CDR3 bases: TGCGCCAGCAGCCTGGGCGAGGGTGGGCCAGATACGCAGTATTTT. This translates into CASSLGEGGPDTQYF.

This clonotype has ten or more counts. The rearrangement joins TRBV12-3 or TRBV12-4 to TRBJ1-4; 7 bases agree with TRBD1. The CDR3 contains 14 residues. The junction had 7 bases not matched to a gene; V was cut back by 7 bases and J by 5 bases. CDR3 sequence (DNA): TGTGCCAGCAACAGGGGTTCGGGAAATGAAAAACTGTTTTTT. This codes for CASNRGSGNEKLFF.

In its sample, this clonotype was seen many times. One junction end does not reproduce the germline sequence, and a read error may be involved. In nucleotides, the CDR3 is TGTGCTAGCAGCTTAGCGCGTGGACAGGGCACAGATACGCAGTATTTT. It encodes CASSLARGQGTDTQYF. V usage is TRBV7-7 and J usage is TRBJ2-3; TRBD1 agrees at 7 bases. The CDR3 runs 16 residues. Germline V gene lookup returns CDR1 SSHAT and CDR2 FNYEAQ (reference sequence).

This clonotype has at least ten counts. V is TRBV20-1 and J is TRBJ2-7; 9 bases map to TRBD2. The CDR3 consists of 13 residues. Germline loops: CDR1 DFQATT, CDR2 SNEGSKA (reference sequence). V was clipped by 4 bases and J by 3 bases; unmatched bases: 4. CDR3 bases: TGCAGTGCTACAGGGACTAGCAGCTACGAGCAGTACTTC. This translates into CSATGTSSYEQYF.

This clonotype came up many times. The chain is built from TRBV5-5 and TRBJ1-3; TRBD1 aligns across 7 bases. The J segment lost 0 bases and the V segment lost 0 bases, leaving 9 bases of the junction unmatched. The CDR3 covers 18 residues. Germline assignment: CDR1 SGHKS and CDR2 YYEKEE (reference sequence). The CDR3 reads CASSLDGTAILSGNTIYF. Written as DNA, the CDR3 is TGTGCCAGCAGCTTGGACGGGACAGCTATACTCTCTGGAAACACCATATATTTT.

At least ten counts were recorded for this clonotype. The V gene is TRBV4-2, the J gene TRBJ2-5, with D perhaps being TRBD1 or TRBD2 (5 bases each). CDR3 length: 15 amino acids. V lost 2 bases and J lost 3, with 13 bases in between. Per the germline V gene, CDR1 is LGHNA and CDR2 is YNFKEQ. The CDR3 loop reads CASSQLPGPEETQYF. DNA for the CDR3: TGTGCCAGCAGCCAATTGCCGGGACCAGAAGAGACCCAGTACTTC.

This clonotype was detected ten times or more. CDR3: CASSPPGAFGTEAFF. The CDR3 DNA sequence: TGTGCCAGCAGTCCCCCTGGAGCCTTTGGTACTGAAGCTTTCTTT. The gene calls are TRBV7-8 and TRBJ1-1; no clear D gene. Trimming removed 6 bases at V and 5 bases at J, with 19 bases between. The CDR3 has 15 amino acids. Looked up from germline, CDR1 is SGHVS and CDR2 is FQNEAQ.

This clonotype showed up many times. The genes are TRBV5-1 and TRBJ2-3; either TRBD1 or TRBD2 may supply D (5 bases each). Germline V gene data show CDR1 as SGHRS and CDR2 as YFSETQ. The CDR3 covers 15 residues. V gave up 6 bases and J gave up 4 bases, with 18 bases separating them. The CDR3 sequence is CASTPRGQQADTQYF. CDR3 coding DNA: TGCGCCAGCACCCCACGGGGCCAGCAAGCAGATACGCAGTATTTT.

This clonotype was counted at least ten times. This chain connects TRBV20-1 to TRBJ2-7, with D tentatively TRBD1 (7 bases). Trimming removed 5 bases from V and 5 bases from J, with 19 bases in between. Per germline, CDR1 DFQATT and CDR2 SNEGSKA (reference sequence). CDR3 length: 14 amino acids. Here the CDR3 reads CSAPPQGEVNEQYF. As DNA, the CDR3 is TGCAGTGCTCCTCCGCAGGGGGAGGTAAACGAGCAGTACTTC.

This clonotype was seen many times. The chain combines TRBV5-1 with TRBJ2-4; 8 nucleotides line up with TRBD1. The CDR3 spans 15 residues. The germline V gene encodes CDR1 SGHRS and CDR2 YFSETQ. The V gene end was trimmed by 4 bases and the J gene end by 8 bases; junction bases not matched to a gene: 11. The CDR3 DNA reads as TGCGCCAGCAGCCAAACAGGGGGTATTAGCGACATTCAGTACTTC. Protein sequence: CASSQTGGISDIQYF.

This clonotype was found many times. The chain employs TRBV5-1 and TRBJ2-3; D uncertain. The CDR3 has 13 residues. Germline CDR1 and CDR2: SGHRS and YFSETQ. Trimming left V 0 bases short and J 2 bases short, with 4 bases between. The CDR3: CASSLDATDTQYF. CDR3 nucleotides: TGCGCCAGCAGCTTGGACGCCACAGATACGCAGTATTTT.

This clonotype was observed many times. This sequence joins TRBV18 and TRBJ1-1, with 9 bases lining up with TRBD1. Trimming removed 3 bases from V and 4 bases from J; junction bases left unmatched: 6. The CDR3 is 15 residues long. Germline values: CDR1 KGHSH, CDR2 LQKENI. The CDR3, as DNA: TGTGCCAGCTCACCTATGGGACAGGGCACCACTGAAGCTTTCTTT. Translating gives CASSPMGQGTTEAFF.

This clonotype was seen repeatedly, ten times or more. The rearrangement links TRBV20-1 to TRBJ2-5, with 8 bases that match TRBD1. Per germline, CDR1 DFQATT and CDR2 SNEGSKA (reference sequence). CDR3 length equals 14 residues. The V segment lost 3 bases and the J segment 4 bases; nucleotides outside the gene matches: 7. The CDR3 spells CSASRRGRLETQYF. CDR3 coding DNA: TGCAGTGCTAGTCGCAGGGGGCGGTTAGAGACCCAGTACTTC.

This clonotype was seen ten or more times. The rearrangement uses TRBV7-2 and TRBJ1-4; weak D call: TRBD1 (5 bases). V lost 5 bases and J 10 bases, leaving 20 bases between the germline ends. Germline assignment: CDR1 SGHTA and CDR2 FQGNSA. This CDR3 region has 15 residues. The CDR3 loop is CASSPVARGLGKLFF. The CDR3 DNA reads TGTGCCAGCAGCCCGGTTGCGAGGGGCCTAGGAAAACTGTTTTTT.